The source of this T cell receptor (beta chain) is a study of blood T cell repertoires in COVID-19. Study as a whole: Acute and convalescent COVID-19 samples came from the United States, Italy and Spain. T cells, B-cell-depleted T cells, or PBMCs provided the cDNA or gDNA that served as material.

Germline assignment: CDR1 SGHTA and CDR2 FQGNSA. CDR3 length equals 16 residues. J gave up 2 bases and V 1 base, and 4 bases lay outside the gene matches. Per the study methods: Reference gene primers were amplified, and this amplification served to estimate nucleated cell counts. Sequencing used immunoSEQ multiplex PCR; TCRdb keeps in-frame clones, though not all of them. That table is the source of V, J and clone size, and D and trimming were worked out from the DNA. This sample has hundreds of thousands of clones, with approximately 86% found just once. This TCR came from a woman aged 30 to 39 with acute or convalescent COVID-19. V is TRBV7-2 and J is TRBJ2-1; 8 positions agree with TRBD2. Input material: peripheral blood. The CDR3 spells CASSLGGSGTYNEQFF. In nucleotides, the CDR3 is TGTGCCAGCAGCTTAGGAGGTAGCGGGACCTACAATGAGCAGTTCTTC.